Below, one TCR beta chain is given with its context. This sample stems from a study of Ad26.COV2.S vaccination and SARS-CoV-2 variants. Germline CDR1 and CDR2: MDHEN and SYDVKM. The CDR3 covers 14 residues. Losses at the gene ends were 3 bases for V and 7 bases for J; bases not matched to a gene: 1. Treatment defined: about 20 received Ad26.COV2.S at low or high dose, single or two shots; about five received placebo; per-sample allocation not given. Day 63 after the first injection of vaccine or placebo was the sampling time. Sequencing was performed with immunoSEQ multiplex PCR; in TCRdb, only in-frame clones are kept and a portion is missing. In the table there are about 400,000 clones, around 91% of which are singletons.

The receptor was isolated from a person between 18 and 60 years old who received the Ad26.COV2.S COVID-19 vaccine or a placebo. Sequenced material: peripheral blood, taken in a trial of Ad26.COV2.S vaccine versus placebo. This chain joins TRBV28 and TRBJ1-6, with 9 bases fitting TRBD1. The CDR3: CASSLTGGNSPLHF. Here the CDR3 DNA reads TGTGCCAGCAGTTTGACAGGGGGGAATTCACCCCTCCACTTT.